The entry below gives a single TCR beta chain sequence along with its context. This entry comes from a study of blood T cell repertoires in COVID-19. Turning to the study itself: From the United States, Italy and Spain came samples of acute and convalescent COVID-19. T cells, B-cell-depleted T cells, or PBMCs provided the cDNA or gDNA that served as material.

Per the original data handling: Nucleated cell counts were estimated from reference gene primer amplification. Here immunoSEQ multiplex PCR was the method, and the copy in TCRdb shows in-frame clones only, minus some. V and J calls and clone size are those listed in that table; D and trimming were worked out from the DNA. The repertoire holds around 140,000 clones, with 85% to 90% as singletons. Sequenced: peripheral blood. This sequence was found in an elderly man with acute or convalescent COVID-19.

The CDR3 DNA reads as TGCGCCAGCACCCGGGGGGCGAGCAACACTGAAGCTTTCTTT. Protein sequence: CASTRGASNTEAFF. The chain carries TRBV5-1 and TRBJ1-1; the D gene is possibly TRBD1 (6 bases). Trimming left V 6 bases short and J 2 bases short, with 14 bases between. CDR3 length: 14 amino acids. CDR1 is SGHRS, CDR2 YFSETQ, per germline.